This record concerns one T cell receptor beta chain sequence. This clonotype was recorded a few times. The target of this receptor is not known. No much larger clone is present one base from it, and per-base qualities are unavailable. This specimen comes from a study of molecular identifiers for immune sequencing clone quantification (dated by TCRdb to 2017 to 2018). Notes on the research overall: For a replicate experiment, RNA from approximately 20,000 or 100,000 naive CD8 T cells was divided into five aliquots, of which four were sequenced. CD8 T cells were used in a methods study to benchmark molecular-identifier clustering-based TCR repertoire sequencing (MIDCIRS) and TCR RNA copy counting.

General findings and caveats noted by the study authors: Highly expanded clone sizes could be underestimated because identical TCR molecules may share a barcode. Spiked-in Jurkat TCR RNA (approximately 9 copies' worth), which is not part of the donor repertoire, was contained in the naive libraries. Without barcode sub-clustering, chimeric consensus sequences inflated TCR diversity; chimeras reached as high as 47%. Modeling gave roughly 2.9 recovered TCR RNA copies per cell versus around 10 by digital PCR, implying 25% to 30% capture efficiency. Clones above 20 RNA copies held over 97% of molecules in CMV-specific effector cells but under 1% in naive cells. A single cell's worth of spiked-in Jurkat TCR RNA was reported detectable even among some 920,000 naive CD8 T cells.

Library prep was done by PCR. Sequencing instrument: NextSeq 500. Bulk TCR libraries were prepared as previously described, using TCR primers listed in Table S5. Total RNA was purified with the Qiagen AllPrep DNA/RNA kit. Before analysis, reads from multiple sequencing runs of one library were combined. Processing in the source paper ran as follows. Reads were retained only if an exact TCR constant sequence was present, and the retained reads were trimmed to 150 nt and grouped according to their 12-nt molecular barcodes. Reads in each barcode group were sub-clustered using a 15% Levenshtein threshold, and a quality-weighted consensus sequence was built for each RNA molecule. Non-functional sequences were excluded, and lower-count sequences lying one edit away from another sequence were also excluded. Based on a fit of two negative binomial distributions, barcode sub-clusters having less than 20% of the maximum read count were discarded. TCRdb took the public reads, trimmed them with fastp at Q25, ran MiXCR for clone calling and kept in-frame beta chains. Rows with one shared CDR3 protein collapse into an entry with the most common genes and DNA. The V and J calls were determined by TCRdb, not by the authors. This sample comprises about 320,000 distinct CDR3 sequences, roughly 23% of them detected only once. The leading ten clones occupy 0.65% to 0.75% of the sample.

Libraries of naive CD8 T cells were generated from about 20,000 to 1,000,000 sorted cells, with 10%, 30% or 50% of the purified RNA used. Naive CD8 T cells were FACS-sorted as CD8+CD4-CCR7+CD45RA+ on a BD FACSAria II into RLT Plus buffer. To test detection sensitivity, Jurkat RNA equivalent to under 12 TCR copies was spiked into samples of roughly 20,000-1,100,000 naive CD8 T cells. Enrichment of CD8 T cells was done with RosetteSep CD8+ T Cell Enrichment Cocktail plus Ficoll-Paque, and ACK red cell lysis came afterward. The germline V gene yields SGHDN for CDR1 and FVKESK for CDR2. From the cysteine up to the phenylalanine, the CDR3 has a length of 18 residues. Only the CDR3 portion is preserved as DNA: 54 bases, with reading frame beginning at the first base. V is pruned by 0 bases and J by 5 bases, leaving 13 bases of the junction without a gene match.

The receptor's source is a human donor in good health. Some libraries in this study had Jurkat cell RNA spiked in. The chain couples TRBV14 to TRBJ2-5; the central 9 bases match TRBD1. Input material: naive CD8+ T cells from blood, with Jurkat cell RNA spiked in. Sample cell subset or site, as interpreted from the label and publication: FACS-sorted CD8+CD4-CCR7+CD45RA+ naive T cells. CDR3 protein: CASSQDRDRVGSRETQYF. The nucleotide sequence is TGTGCCAGCAGCCAAGACCGGGACAGGGTAGGGTCAAGGGAGACCCAGTACTTC.